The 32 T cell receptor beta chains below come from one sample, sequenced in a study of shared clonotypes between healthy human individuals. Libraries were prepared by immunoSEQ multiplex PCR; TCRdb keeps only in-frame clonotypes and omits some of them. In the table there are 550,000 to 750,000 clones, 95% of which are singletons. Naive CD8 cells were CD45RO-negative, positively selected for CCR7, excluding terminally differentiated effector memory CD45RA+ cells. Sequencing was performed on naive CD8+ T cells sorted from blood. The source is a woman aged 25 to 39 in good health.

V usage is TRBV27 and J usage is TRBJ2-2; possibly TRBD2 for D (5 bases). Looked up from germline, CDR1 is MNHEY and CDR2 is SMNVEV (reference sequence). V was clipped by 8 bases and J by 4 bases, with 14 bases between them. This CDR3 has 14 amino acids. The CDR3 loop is CASSRESPTGELFF. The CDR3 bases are TGTGCCAGCTCGAGGGAATCCCCCACCGGGGAGCTGTTTTTT.

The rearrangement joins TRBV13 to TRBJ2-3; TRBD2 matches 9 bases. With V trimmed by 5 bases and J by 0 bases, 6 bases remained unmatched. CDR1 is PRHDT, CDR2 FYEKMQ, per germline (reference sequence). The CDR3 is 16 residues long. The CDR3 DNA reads TGTGCCAGCAGCACCCGACTAGCGGTTAGCACAGATACGCAGTATTTT. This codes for CASSTRLAVSTDTQYF. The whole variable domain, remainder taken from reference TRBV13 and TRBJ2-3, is AAGVIQSPRHLIKEKRETATLKCYPIPRHDTVYWYQQGPGQDPQFLISFYEKMQSDKGSIPDRFSAQQFSDYHSELNMSSLELGDSALYFCASSTRLAVSTDTQYFGPGTRLTVL.

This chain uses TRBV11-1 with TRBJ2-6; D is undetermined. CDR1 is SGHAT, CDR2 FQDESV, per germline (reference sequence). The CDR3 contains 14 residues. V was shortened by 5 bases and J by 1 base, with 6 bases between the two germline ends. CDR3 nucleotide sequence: TGTGCCAGCAGCCCGTGGTCTGGGGCCAACGTCCTGACTTTC. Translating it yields CASSPWSGANVLTF.

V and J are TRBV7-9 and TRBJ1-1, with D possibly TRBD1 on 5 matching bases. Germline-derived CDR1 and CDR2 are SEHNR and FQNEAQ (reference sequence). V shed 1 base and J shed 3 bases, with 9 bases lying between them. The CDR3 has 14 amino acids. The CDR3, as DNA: TGTGCCAGCAGCTTAGTCCAGGGTTACACTGAAGCTTTCTTT. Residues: CASSLVQGYTEAFF.

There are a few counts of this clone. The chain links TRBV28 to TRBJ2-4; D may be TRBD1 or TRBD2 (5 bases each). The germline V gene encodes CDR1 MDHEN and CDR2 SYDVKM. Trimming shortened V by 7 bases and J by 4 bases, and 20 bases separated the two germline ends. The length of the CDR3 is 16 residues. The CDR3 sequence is CASTGGGWVRKNIQYF. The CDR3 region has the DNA TGTGCCAGCACGGGTGGGGGATGGGTGAGGAAAAACATTCAGTACTTC.

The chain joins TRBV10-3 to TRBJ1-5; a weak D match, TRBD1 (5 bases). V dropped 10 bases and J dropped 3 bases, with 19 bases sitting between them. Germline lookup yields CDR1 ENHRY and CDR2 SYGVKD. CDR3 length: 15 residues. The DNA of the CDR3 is TGTGCCAGCGCGCAGGGAGAACTTCTCAATCAGCCCCAGCATTTT. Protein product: CASAQGELLNQPQHF.

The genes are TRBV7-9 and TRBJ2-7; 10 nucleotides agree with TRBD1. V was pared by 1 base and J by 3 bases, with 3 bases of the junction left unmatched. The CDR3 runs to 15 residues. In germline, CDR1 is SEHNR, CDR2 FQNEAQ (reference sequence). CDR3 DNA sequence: TGTGCCAGCAGCTTAGGGGACAGGGGAAACTACGAGCAGTACTTC. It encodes CASSLGDRGNYEQYF. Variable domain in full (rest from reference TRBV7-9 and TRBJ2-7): DTGVSQNPRHKITKRGQNVTFRCDPISEHNRLYWYRQTLGQGPEFLTYFQNEAQLEKSRLLSDRFSAERPKGSFSTLEIQRTEQGDSAMYLCASSLGDRGNYEQYFGPGTRLTVT.

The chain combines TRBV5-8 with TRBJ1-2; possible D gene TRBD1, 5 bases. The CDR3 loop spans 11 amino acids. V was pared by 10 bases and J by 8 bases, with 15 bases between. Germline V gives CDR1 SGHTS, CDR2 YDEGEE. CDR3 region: CASKPRDGYTF. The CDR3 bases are TGTGCCTCGAAGCCCAGGGACGGCTACACCTTC.

CDR3 loop: CASSLETGIYEQYF. The CDR3 nucleotides read TGCGCCAGCAGCTTAGAGACAGGTATTTACGAGCAGTACTTC. This chain uses TRBV5-1 with TRBJ2-7, with D tentatively TRBD1 (6 bases). The V end lost 2 bases, the J end lost 4 bases, and 13 bases lay between the germline ends. CDR1 and CDR2 from the germline V gene are SGHRS and YFSETQ. The CDR3 runs 14 residues.

DNA of the CDR3: TGTGCCAGCAGTTACATTAGACAGGGGGCTAATGAGCAGTTCTTC. This sequence encodes CASSYIRQGANEQFF. V gene TRBV6-5 combines with J gene TRBJ2-1, with TRBD1 identical over 10 bases. The V gene's germline CDR1 is MNHEY and CDR2 SVGAGI. With 2 bases clipped from V and 7 bases from J, the junction kept 5 bases outside the gene matches. The CDR3 has 15 residues.

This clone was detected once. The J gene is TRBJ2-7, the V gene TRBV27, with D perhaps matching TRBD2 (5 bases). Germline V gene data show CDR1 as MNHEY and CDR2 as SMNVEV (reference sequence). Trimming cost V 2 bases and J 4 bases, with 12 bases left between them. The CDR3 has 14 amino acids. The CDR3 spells CASSLIGSGYEQYF. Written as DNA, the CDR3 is TGTGCCAGCAGTTTAATTGGGAGTGGGTACGAGCAGTACTTC.

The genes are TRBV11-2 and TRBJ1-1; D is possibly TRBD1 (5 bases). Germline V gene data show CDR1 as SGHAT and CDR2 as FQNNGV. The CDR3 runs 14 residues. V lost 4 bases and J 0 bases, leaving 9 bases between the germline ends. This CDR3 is CASSWTRMNTEAFF. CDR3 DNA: TGTGCCAGCAGCTGGACAAGGATGAACACTGAAGCTTTCTTT.

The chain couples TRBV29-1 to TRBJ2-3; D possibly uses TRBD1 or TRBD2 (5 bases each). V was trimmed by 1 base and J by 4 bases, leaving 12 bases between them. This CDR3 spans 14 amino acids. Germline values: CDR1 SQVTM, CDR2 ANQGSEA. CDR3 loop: CSVEGMGDPDTQYF. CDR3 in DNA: TGCAGCGTTGAAGGGATGGGGGATCCAGATACGCAGTATTTT.

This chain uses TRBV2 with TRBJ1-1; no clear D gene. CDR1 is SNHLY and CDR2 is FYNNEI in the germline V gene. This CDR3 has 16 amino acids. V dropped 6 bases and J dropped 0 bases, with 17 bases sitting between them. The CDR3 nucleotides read TGTGCCAGCAGCCCTACAGAAGCTATTTTGAACACTGAAGCTTTCTTT. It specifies CASSPTEAILNTEAFF.

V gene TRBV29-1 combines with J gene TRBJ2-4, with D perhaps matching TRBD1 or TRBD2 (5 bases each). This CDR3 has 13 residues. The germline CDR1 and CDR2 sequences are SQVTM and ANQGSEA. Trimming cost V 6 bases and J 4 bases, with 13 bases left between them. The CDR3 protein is CSVPGTTKNIQYF. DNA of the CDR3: TGCAGCGTGCCAGGGACGACGAAAAACATTCAGTACTTC.

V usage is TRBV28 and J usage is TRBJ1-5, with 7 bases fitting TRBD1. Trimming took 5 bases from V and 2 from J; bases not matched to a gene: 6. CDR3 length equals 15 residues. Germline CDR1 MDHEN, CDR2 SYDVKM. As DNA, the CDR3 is TGTGCCAGCAGTCAAACCAGGGGGGGCAATCAGCCCCAGCATTTT. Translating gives CASSQTRGGNQPQHF. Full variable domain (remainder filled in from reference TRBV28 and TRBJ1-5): DVKVTQSSRYLVKRTGEKVFLECVQDMDHENMFWYRQDPGLGLRLIYFSYDVKMKEKGDIPEGYSVSREKKERFSLILESASTNQTSMYLCASSQTRGGNQPQHFGDGTRLSIL.

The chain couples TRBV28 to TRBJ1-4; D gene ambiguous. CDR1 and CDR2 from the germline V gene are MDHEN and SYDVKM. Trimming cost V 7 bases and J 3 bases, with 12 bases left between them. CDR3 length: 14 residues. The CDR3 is CASTRDFANEKLFF. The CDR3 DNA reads TGTGCCAGCACCCGGGATTTTGCTAATGAAAAACTGTTTTTT.

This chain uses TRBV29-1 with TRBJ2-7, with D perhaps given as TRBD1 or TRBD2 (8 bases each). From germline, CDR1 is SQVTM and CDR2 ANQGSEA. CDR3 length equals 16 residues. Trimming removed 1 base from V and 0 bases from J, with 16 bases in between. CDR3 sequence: CSVEGTGSGSSYEQYF. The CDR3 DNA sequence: TGCAGCGTTGAAGGGACAGGGAGCGGGAGCTCCTACGAGCAGTACTTC.

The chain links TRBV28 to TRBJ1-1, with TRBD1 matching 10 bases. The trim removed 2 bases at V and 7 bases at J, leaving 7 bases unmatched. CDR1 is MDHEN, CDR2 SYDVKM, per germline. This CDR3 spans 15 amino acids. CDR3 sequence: CASSLNGQGGGEAFF. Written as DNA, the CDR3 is TGTGCCAGCAGTTTAAATGGACAGGGGGGAGGTGAAGCTTTCTTT.

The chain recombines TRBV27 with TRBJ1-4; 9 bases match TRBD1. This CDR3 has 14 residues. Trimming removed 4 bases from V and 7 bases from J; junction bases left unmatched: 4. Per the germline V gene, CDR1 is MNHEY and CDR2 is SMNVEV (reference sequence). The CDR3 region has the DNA TGTGCCAGCAGTTGGGGACAGGGTGGTGAAAAACTGTTTTTT. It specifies CASSWGQGGEKLFF.

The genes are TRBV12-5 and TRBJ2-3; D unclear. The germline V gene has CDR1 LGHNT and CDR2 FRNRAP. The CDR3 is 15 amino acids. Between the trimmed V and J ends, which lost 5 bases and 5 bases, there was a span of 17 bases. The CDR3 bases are TGTGCTAGTGGTCAGTCAGTCCGCGGCGGAGATACGCAGTATTTT. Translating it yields CASGQSVRGGDTQYF.

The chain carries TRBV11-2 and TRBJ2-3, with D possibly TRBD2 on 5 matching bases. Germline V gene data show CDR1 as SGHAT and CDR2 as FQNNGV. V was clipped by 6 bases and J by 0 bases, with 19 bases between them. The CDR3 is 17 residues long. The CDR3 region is CASSPAGDLESTDTQYF. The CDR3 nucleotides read TGTGCCAGCAGTCCTGCGGGTGACCTAGAGAGCACAGATACGCAGTATTTT. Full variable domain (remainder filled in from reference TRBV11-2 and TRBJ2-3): EAGVAQSPRYKIIEKRQSVAFWCNPISGHATLYWYQQILGQGPKLLIQFQNNGVVDDSQLPKDRFSAERLKGVDSTLKIQPAKLEDSAVYLCASSPAGDLESTDTQYFGPGTRLTVL.

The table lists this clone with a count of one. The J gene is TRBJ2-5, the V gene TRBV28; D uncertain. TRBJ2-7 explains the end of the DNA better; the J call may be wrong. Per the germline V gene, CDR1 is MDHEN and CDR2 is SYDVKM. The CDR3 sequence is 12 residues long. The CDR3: CASSSTHHEQYF. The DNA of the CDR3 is TGTGCCAGCAGTTCAACGCACCACGAGCAGTACTTC.

Written as DNA, the CDR3 is TGCGCCAGCAGCTTGAATGTGGGAAACATTCAGTACTTC. This codes for CASSLNVGNIQYF. V and J are TRBV5-1 and TRBJ2-4; D gene ambiguous. Germline values: CDR1 SGHRS, CDR2 YFSETQ. CDR3 length: 13 amino acids. V shed 1 base and J shed 6 bases, with 8 bases lying between them.

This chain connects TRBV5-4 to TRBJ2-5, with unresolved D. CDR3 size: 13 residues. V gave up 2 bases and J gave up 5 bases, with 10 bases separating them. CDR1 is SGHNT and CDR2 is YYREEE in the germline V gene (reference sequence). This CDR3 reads CASSFESVETQYF. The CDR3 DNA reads TGTGCCAGCAGCTTCGAATCTGTTGAGACCCAGTACTTC.

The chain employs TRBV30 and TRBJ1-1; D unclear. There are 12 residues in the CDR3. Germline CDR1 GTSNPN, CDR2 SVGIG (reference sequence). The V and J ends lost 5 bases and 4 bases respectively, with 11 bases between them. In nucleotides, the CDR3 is TGTGCCTGGGGGCCGTTTGGCACTGAAGCTTTCTTT. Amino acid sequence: CAWGPFGTEAFF.

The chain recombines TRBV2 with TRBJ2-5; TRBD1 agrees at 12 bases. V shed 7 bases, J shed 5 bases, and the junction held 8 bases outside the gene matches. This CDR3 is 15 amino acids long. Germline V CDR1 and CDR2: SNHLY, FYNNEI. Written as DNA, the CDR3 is TGTGCCAGCAAGGGGGACAGGGGGCGGTTGGAGACCCAGTACTTC. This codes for CASKGDRGRLETQYF.

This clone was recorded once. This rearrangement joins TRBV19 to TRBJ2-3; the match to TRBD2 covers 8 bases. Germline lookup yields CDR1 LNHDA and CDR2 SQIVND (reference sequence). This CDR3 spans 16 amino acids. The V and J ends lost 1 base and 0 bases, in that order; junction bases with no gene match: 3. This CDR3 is CASSIVTSGSTDTQYF. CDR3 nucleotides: TGTGCCAGTAGTATAGTAACTAGCGGAAGCACAGATACGCAGTATTTT.

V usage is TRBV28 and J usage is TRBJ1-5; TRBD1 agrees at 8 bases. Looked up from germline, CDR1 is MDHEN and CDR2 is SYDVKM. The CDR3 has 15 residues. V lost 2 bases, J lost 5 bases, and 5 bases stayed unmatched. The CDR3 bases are TGTGCCAGCAGTTTAAACCCAGGGGGCCATCAGCCCCAGCATTTT. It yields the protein CASSLNPGGHQPQHF.

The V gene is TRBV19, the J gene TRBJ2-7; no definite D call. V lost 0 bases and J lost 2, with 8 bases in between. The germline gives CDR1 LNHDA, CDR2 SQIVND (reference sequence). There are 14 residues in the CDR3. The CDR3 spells CASSIEGGTYEQYF. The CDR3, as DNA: TGTGCCAGTAGTATAGAAGGCGGAACCTACGAGCAGTACTTC.

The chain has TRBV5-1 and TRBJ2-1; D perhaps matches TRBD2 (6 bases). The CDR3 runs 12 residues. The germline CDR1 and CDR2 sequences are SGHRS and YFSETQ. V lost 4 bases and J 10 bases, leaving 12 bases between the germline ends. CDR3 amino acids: CASSPGAGEQFF. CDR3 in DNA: TGCGCCAGCAGCCCCGGCGCGGGGGAGCAGTTCTTC.

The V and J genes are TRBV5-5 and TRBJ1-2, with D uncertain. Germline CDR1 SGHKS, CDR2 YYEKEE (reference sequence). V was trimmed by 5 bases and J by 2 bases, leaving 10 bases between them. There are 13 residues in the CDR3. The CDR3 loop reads CASSDAVNYGYTF. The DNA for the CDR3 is TGTGCCAGCAGTGACGCCGTAAACTATGGCTACACCTTC.